This passage covers 9 T cell receptor beta chains from one sample sequenced in a study of blood T cells in healthy people across ages. PCR was performed a second time for 7 to 11 cycles using a sample-barcoded 5' primer and a J-beta primer mix. TCRdb processed the 5' RACE reads anew with MiXCR; each CDR3 protein has one entry. There are approximately 1.5 million distinct CDR3 sequences in the sample; about 35% occur only once, and roughly 10% lies in the top ten. Source material: blood. The receptors shown here come from a woman in her twenties or thirties in good health.

This clonotype was detected ten times or more. V usage is TRBV29-1 and J usage is TRBJ2-7, with D perhaps assigned TRBD1 or TRBD2 (5 bases each). Between the trimmed V and J ends, which lost 4 bases and 5 bases, there was a span of 18 bases. This CDR3 region has 14 residues. The germline V gene has CDR1 SQVTM and CDR2 ANQGSEA. The chain's CDR3 is CSVAGHRVNNEQYF. DNA for the CDR3: TGCAGCGTTGCGGGGCATAGAGTAAATAACGAGCAGTACTTC.

The chain joins TRBV20-1 to TRBJ2-4, with 11 bases aligning to TRBD2. The CDR3 has 17 amino acids. The V gene's germline CDR1 is DFQATT and CDR2 SNEGSKA (reference sequence). Losses at the gene ends were 1 base for V and 8 bases for J; bases not matched to a gene: 13. CDR3 sequence: CSARGLAGGVGAYIQYF. CDR3 nucleotide sequence: TGCAGTGCTAGAGGTCTAGCGGGGGGTGTAGGCGCGTACATTCAGTACTTC.

The chain is built from TRBV10-3 and TRBJ2-7; 9 bases match TRBD2. This CDR3 contains 14 residues. The V gene's germline CDR1 is ENHRY and CDR2 SYGVKD. J lost 7 bases, V lost 7 bases, and 11 bases had no gene match. The CDR3 is CAIKGTSSIHEQYF. DNA for the CDR3: TGTGCCATCAAAGGGACTAGCTCTATCCATGAGCAGTACTTC.

This rearrangement joins TRBV2 to TRBJ1-2, with D possibly TRBD1 on 5 matching bases. The V gene lost 8 bases and the J gene lost 4 bases, with 14 bases spanning the gap. The CDR3 contains 13 residues. Germline CDR1 reads SNHLY; CDR2 reads FYNNEI. The CDR3 reads CASQAGEGYGYTF. CDR3 bases: TGTGCCAGCCAGGCGGGGGAAGGCTATGGCTACACCTTC.

The gene calls are TRBV5-1 and TRBJ1-1; D unclear. Trimming removed 1 base from V and 5 bases from J, with 15 bases in between. The CDR3 has 15 residues. Germline values: CDR1 SGHRS, CDR2 YFSETQ. The CDR3 bases are TGCGCCAGCAGCTTGAGGCAAGCAACTAGGACTGAAGCTTTCTTT. As protein: CASSLRQATRTEAFF.

This clonotype was counted a few times. The rearrangement uses TRBV27 and TRBJ1-1; D is undetermined. The CDR3 is 13 residues long. Trimming shortened V by 0 bases and J by 7 bases, and 9 bases separated the two germline ends. Germline V CDR1 and CDR2: MNHEY, SMNVEV (reference sequence). DNA for the CDR3: TGTGCCAGCAGTTTATCAGTGGATGGTGAAGCTTTCTTT. Translating it yields CASSLSVDGEAFF.

In regard to this clonotype: At one of its ends the junction is not consistent with the germline gene, which may arise from a read error. The gene calls are TRBV5-1 and TRBJ2-5; 7 positions agree with TRBD1. With the DNA end fitting TRBJ2-7 better, the J assignment may be wrong. CDR3 length equals 13 residues. Germline assignment: CDR1 SGHRS and CDR2 YFSETQ. As DNA, the CDR3 is TGCACCAGCAGCTTGGCCCAGGGGGACGAGCAGTACTTC. Translating gives CTSSLAQGDEQYF.

There are a few counts of this clonotype. The chain recombines TRBV20-1 with TRBJ2-1; 9 nucleotides match TRBD2. Germline V CDR1 and CDR2: DFQATT, SNEGSKA (reference sequence). The junction had 7 bases not matched to a gene; V was cut back by 0 bases and J by 4 bases. The CDR3 runs 16 residues. The CDR3 DNA sequence: TGCAGTGCTAGAGATTCGGCTAGCGGGACTTACAATGAGCAGTTCTTC. Translation: CSARDSASGTYNEQFF.

This clonotype occurred a few times. The J gene is TRBJ2-7, the V gene TRBV12-3 or TRBV12-4, with a possible D match to TRBD2 (5 bases). Trimming cost V 5 bases and J 4 bases, with 15 bases left between them. The CDR3 length is 14 residues. The CDR3 loop reads CASSPDLAVYEQYF. The CDR3, as DNA: TGTGCCAGCAGTCCGGACCTAGCTGTTTACGAGCAGTACTTC.